A selection of T cell receptor beta chains follows, all from one sample in a study of CD8+CD57+ T cells in acquired aplastic anemia. TCRdb recomputed calls from the reads with MiXCR, one row per CDR3 protein. This table has 150,000 to 200,000 distinct CDR3 sequences, 64% appearing once. The sequenced sample consisted of sorted CD4+, CD8+, or CD8+CD57+ T cells (not recorded which) from PBMCs. These receptors were obtained from a human donor with severe aplastic anemia or a healthy control (not recorded which). Both conserved end residues are part of each CDR3. The order of the fields is CDR3 length, J gene, V gene, D gene, clone size, CDR3 DNA, CDR3 protein. D genes are given only for firm matches. Part of the rows lack a size; the others show once, few, many or a class for expanded clones.

cdr3_length: 15; j_call: TRBJ2-3; v_call: TRBV24-1; d_call: .; clone_size: .; cdr3_nt: TGTGCCACCAGCGACCCCTCGCCGGGCACAGATACGCAGTATTTT; cdr3_aa: CATSDPSPGTDTQYF
cdr3_length: 15; j_call: TRBJ1-5; v_call: TRBV19; d_call: TRBD1; clone_size: .; cdr3_nt: TGTGCCAGTAGTTGGGCAGGGGGAGGCAATCAGCCCCAGCATTTT; cdr3_aa: CASSWAGGGNQPQHF
cdr3_length: 13; j_call: TRBJ1-1; v_call: TRBV7-9; d_call: .; clone_size: few; cdr3_nt: TGTGCCAGCAGCTTAGTAATCAGCGCTGAAGCTTTCTTT; cdr3_aa: CASSLVISAEAFF
cdr3_length: 15; j_call: TRBJ2-3; v_call: TRBV5-1; d_call: TRBD2; clone_size: .; cdr3_nt: TGCGCCAGCAGCTTAGGGACTACGAGCACAGATACGCAGTATTTT; cdr3_aa: CASSLGTTSTDTQYF
cdr3_length: 14; j_call: TRBJ2-7; v_call: TRBV29-1; d_call: TRBD1; clone_size: .; cdr3_nt: TGCAGCGTTGACCCTGGGGACAGGGGTACCGAGCAGTACTTC; cdr3_aa: CSVDPGDRGTEQYF
cdr3_length: 14; j_call: TRBJ1-2; v_call: TRBV14; d_call: .; clone_size: .; cdr3_nt: TGTACCAGCAGCCAACGTCTAGCTAACTATGGCTACACCTTC; cdr3_aa: CTSSQRLANYGYTF
cdr3_length: 13; j_call: TRBJ2-5; v_call: TRBV29-1; d_call: .; clone_size: .; cdr3_nt: TGCAGCGTTGAGCCCACCGGGACTGCGGTCCAGTACTTC; cdr3_aa: CSVEPTGTAVQYF
cdr3_length: 13; j_call: TRBJ2-7; v_call: TRBV7-9; d_call: TRBD1; clone_size: .; cdr3_nt: TGTGCCAGCAGCCGGGACAGGGTTCCCGAGCAGTACTTC; cdr3_aa: CASSRDRVPEQYF
cdr3_length: 15; j_call: TRBJ2-5; v_call: TRBV14; d_call: .; clone_size: .; cdr3_nt: TGTGCCAGCACCCTAGGTCTAGGCAGCCAAGAGGCCCAGTACTTC; cdr3_aa: CASTLGLGSQEAQYF
cdr3_length: 14; j_call: TRBJ2-7; v_call: TRBV10-3; d_call: .; clone_size: .; cdr3_nt: TGTGCCATCACCACGGCCCCGGAGGCCTACGAGCAGTACTTC; cdr3_aa: CAITTAPEAYEQYF
cdr3_length: 14; j_call: TRBJ1-2; v_call: TRBV7-7; d_call: TRBD1; clone_size: once; cdr3_nt: TGTGCCAGCAGCGCCGGACAGGGGCTTTATGGCTACACCTTC; cdr3_aa: CASSAGQGLYGYTF
cdr3_length: 17; j_call: TRBJ2-1; v_call: TRBV13; d_call: TRBD2; clone_size: .; cdr3_nt: TGTGCCAGCAGCCCCCCGAGGGGAAGCGGGGTATACAATGAGCAGTTCTTC; cdr3_aa: CASSPPRGSGVYNEQFF
cdr3_length: 15; j_call: TRBJ2-7; v_call: TRBV12-3/TRBV12-4; d_call: .; clone_size: many; cdr3_nt: TGTGCCAGCAGTCTTCTGAAGGGGCCGTCCTACGAGCAGTACTTC; cdr3_aa: CASSLLKGPSYEQYF
cdr3_length: 14; j_call: TRBJ2-2; v_call: TRBV24-1; d_call: .; clone_size: few; cdr3_nt: TGTGCCACCAGTGACCCCTTGAACACCGGGGAGCTGTTTTTT; cdr3_aa: CATSDPLNTGELFF
cdr3_length: 13; j_call: TRBJ1-1; v_call: TRBV7-3; d_call: .; clone_size: many; cdr3_nt: TGTGCCAGCAGCTTAGACAGAACCACTGAAGCTTTCTTT; cdr3_aa: CASSLDRTTEAFF
cdr3_length: 15; j_call: TRBJ1-3; v_call: TRBV14; d_call: .; clone_size: many; cdr3_nt: TGTGCCAGCAGCCAACCCCGGACTTCTGGAAACACCATATATTTT; cdr3_aa: CASSQPRTSGNTIYF
cdr3_length: 13; j_call: TRBJ2-7; v_call: TRBV11-2; d_call: .; clone_size: .; cdr3_nt: TGTGCCAGCAGCTTAGAGTTTTGGTACGAGCAGTACTTC; cdr3_aa: CASSLEFWYEQYF
cdr3_length: 11; j_call: TRBJ2-7; v_call: TRBV20-1; d_call: TRBD2; clone_size: .; cdr3_nt: TGCAGCGCCGGACTAGACTACGAGCAGTACTTC; cdr3_aa: CSAGLDYEQYF
cdr3_length: 14; j_call: TRBJ2-3; v_call: TRBV29-1; d_call: TRBD1; clone_size: .; cdr3_nt: TGCAGCGTAGGGACAGGGGGCGTCACAGATACGCAGTATTTT; cdr3_aa: CSVGTGGVTDTQYF
cdr3_length: 11; j_call: TRBJ2-1; v_call: TRBV5-4; d_call: .; clone_size: .; cdr3_nt: TGTGCCAGCAGCCGCTGGCATGAGCAGTTCTTC; cdr3_aa: CASSRWHEQFF
cdr3_length: 16; j_call: TRBJ1-1; v_call: TRBV5-1; d_call: TRBD1; clone_size: many; cdr3_nt: TGCGCCAGCAGCTTGGGGGACAGGGGGCATGGAACTGAAGCTTTCTTT; cdr3_aa: CASSLGDRGHGTEAFF
cdr3_length: 15; j_call: TRBJ2-3; v_call: TRBV7-3; d_call: TRBD1; clone_size: few; cdr3_nt: TGTGCCAGCAGGCCAACAGGGACAGCCACAGATACGCAGTATTTT; cdr3_aa: CASRPTGTATDTQYF
cdr3_length: 17; j_call: TRBJ2-7; v_call: TRBV14; d_call: TRBD1; clone_size: few; cdr3_nt: TGTGCCAGCAGCCAAGATAGGAAAGGGGGCCCCCCCTACGAGCAGTACTTC; cdr3_aa: CASSQDRKGGPPYEQYF
cdr3_length: 17; j_call: TRBJ1-1; v_call: TRBV20-1; d_call: TRBD1; clone_size: .; cdr3_nt: TGCAGTGCTAAACCGATGACAGGGGGCTATGGCTACACTGAAGCTTTCTTT; cdr3_aa: CSAKPMTGGYGYTEAFF
cdr3_length: 14; j_call: TRBJ1-3; v_call: TRBV19; d_call: .; clone_size: .; cdr3_nt: TGTGCCAGTAGTACAGGGAGCTCTGGAAACACCATATATTTT; cdr3_aa: CASSTGSSGNTIYF
cdr3_length: 14; j_call: TRBJ2-5; v_call: TRBV9; d_call: .; clone_size: few; cdr3_nt: TGTGCCAGCAGTGAAGGGCAGGCCGGGGAGACCCAGTACTTC; cdr3_aa: CASSEGQAGETQYF
cdr3_length: 14; j_call: TRBJ1-1; v_call: TRBV19; d_call: TRBD1; clone_size: .; cdr3_nt: TGTGCCAGTCAGACGAACAGGGGGCGGACTGAAGCTTTCTTT; cdr3_aa: CASQTNRGRTEAFF
cdr3_length: 14; j_call: TRBJ1-6; v_call: TRBV7-6; d_call: .; clone_size: .; cdr3_nt: TGTGCCAGCAGCGCTTTGGGGGTGGCCTCACCCCTCCACTTT; cdr3_aa: CASSALGVASPLHF
cdr3_length: 15; j_call: TRBJ2-1; v_call: TRBV15; d_call: .; clone_size: .; cdr3_nt: TGTGCCACCAGCAGGAACCTTGCTCGGGACAATGAGCAGTTCTTC; cdr3_aa: CATSRNLARDNEQFF
cdr3_length: 13; j_call: TRBJ1-1; v_call: TRBV7-9; d_call: TRBD1; clone_size: few; cdr3_nt: TGTGCCAGCAGCACACCAGGGGGGGGAGATGCTTTCTTT; cdr3_aa: CASSTPGGGDAFF
cdr3_length: 13; j_call: TRBJ2-7; v_call: TRBV9; d_call: TRBD1; clone_size: many; cdr3_nt: TGTGCCAGCAGCGTAGGGACAGGGGGCGAGCAGTACTTC; cdr3_aa: CASSVGTGGEQYF
cdr3_length: 17; j_call: TRBJ1-5; v_call: TRBV11-2; d_call: .; clone_size: .; cdr3_nt: TGTGCCAGCAGCTTAGTCCCCTCAGGGTATAGCAATCAGCCCCAGCATTTT; cdr3_aa: CASSLVPSGYSNQPQHF
cdr3_length: 16; j_call: TRBJ1-2; v_call: TRBV6-6; d_call: .; clone_size: .; cdr3_nt: TGTGCCAGCACTCAGGCCGCGGGGGGAACTAACTATGGCTACACCTTC; cdr3_aa: CASTQAAGGTNYGYTF
cdr3_length: 13; j_call: TRBJ1-6; v_call: TRBV20-1; d_call: .; clone_size: .; cdr3_nt: TGCAGTGCTAGTATCCAGGGCAAGTCACCCCTCCACTTT; cdr3_aa: CSASIQGKSPLHF
cdr3_length: 13; j_call: TRBJ2-5; v_call: TRBV7-2; d_call: .; clone_size: .; cdr3_nt: TGTGCCAGCAGCTACGGACAGCAAGAGACCCAGTACTTC; cdr3_aa: CASSYGQQETQYF
cdr3_length: 15; j_call: TRBJ2-7; v_call: TRBV18; d_call: .; clone_size: many; cdr3_nt: TGTGCCAGCTCACCCGGGACACCCGCCTCCTACGAGCAGTACTTC; cdr3_aa: CASSPGTPASYEQYF
cdr3_length: 14; j_call: TRBJ2-7; v_call: TRBV2; d_call: .; clone_size: .; cdr3_nt: TGTGCCAGCAGTGAGGCGGGAAGATCCTACGAGCAGTACTTC; cdr3_aa: CASSEAGRSYEQYF
cdr3_length: 13; j_call: TRBJ2-1; v_call: TRBV19; d_call: .; clone_size: many; cdr3_nt: TGTGCCAGTAGTTGGTCGGGCACGCAGGAGCAGTTCTTC; cdr3_aa: CASSWSGTQEQFF
cdr3_length: 13; j_call: TRBJ1-1; v_call: TRBV10-2; d_call: .; clone_size: .; cdr3_nt: TGCGCCAGCACCCAACAGCAGAACACTGAAGCTTTCTTT; cdr3_aa: CASTQQQNTEAFF
cdr3_length: 15; j_call: TRBJ1-2; v_call: TRBV7-2; d_call: .; clone_size: .; cdr3_nt: TGTGCCAGCAGCTTAATGACAGGAGCTAACTATGGCTACACCTTC; cdr3_aa: CASSLMTGANYGYTF
cdr3_length: 12; j_call: TRBJ2-7; v_call: TRBV2; d_call: TRBD2; clone_size: .; cdr3_nt: TGTGCCAGCACAGGACTAGCCTACGAGCAGTACTTC; cdr3_aa: CASTGLAYEQYF
cdr3_length: 21; j_call: TRBJ1-6; v_call: TRBV20-1; d_call: TRBD1; clone_size: .; cdr3_nt: TGCAGTGCTTCTCGTCGCGGGACTAGCGGGGGACAGGGGGCAAGTAATTCACCCCTCCACTTT; cdr3_aa: CSASRRGTSGGQGASNSPLHF
cdr3_length: 13; j_call: TRBJ2-1; v_call: TRBV29-1; d_call: TRBD1; clone_size: .; cdr3_nt: TGCAGCGTTGTGGGGACAGGGCGGGATGAGCAGTTCTTC; cdr3_aa: CSVVGTGRDEQFF
cdr3_length: 19; j_call: TRBJ2-7; v_call: TRBV27; d_call: TRBD2; clone_size: .; cdr3_nt: TGTGCCAGCAGTCTAGGCTATCCGGGACTAGCGGGGGGACACTACGAGCAGTACTTC; cdr3_aa: CASSLGYPGLAGGHYEQYF
cdr3_length: 13; j_call: TRBJ1-6; v_call: TRBV6-5; d_call: TRBD1; clone_size: .; cdr3_nt: TGTGCCAGTGGGGACAGGGATAATTCACCCCTCCACTTT; cdr3_aa: CASGDRDNSPLHF
cdr3_length: 12; j_call: TRBJ1-3; v_call: TRBV7-9; d_call: .; clone_size: many; cdr3_nt: TGTGCCAGCAGCTTGTTAAGAGACACCATATATTTT; cdr3_aa: CASSLLRDTIYF
cdr3_length: 13; j_call: TRBJ2-7; v_call: TRBV7-9; d_call: .; clone_size: .; cdr3_nt: TGTGCCAGCAGCCAAGTCGTTCCCTACGAGCAGTACTTC; cdr3_aa: CASSQVVPYEQYF
cdr3_length: 15; j_call: TRBJ1-5; v_call: TRBV28; d_call: .; clone_size: .; cdr3_nt: TGTGCCAGCAGTCCTGTGGGGGGGGCCCACCAGCCCCAGCATTTT; cdr3_aa: CASSPVGGAHQPQHF
cdr3_length: 11; j_call: TRBJ1-2; v_call: TRBV20-1; d_call: .; clone_size: .; cdr3_nt: TGCAGTGCTAGAGATAGGACGGGCCACACCTTC; cdr3_aa: CSARDRTGHTF
cdr3_length: 15; j_call: TRBJ1-1; v_call: TRBV5-1; d_call: TRBD1; clone_size: .; cdr3_nt: TGCGCCAGCAGCCCGACAGGGGCAGGGAACACTGAAGCTTTCTTT; cdr3_aa: CASSPTGAGNTEAFF
cdr3_length: 14; j_call: TRBJ2-1; v_call: TRBV19; d_call: TRBD2; clone_size: .; cdr3_nt: TGTGCCAGTAGGTCTAGCGGGGGGGCAGGTGAGCAGTTCTTC; cdr3_aa: CASRSSGGAGEQFF
cdr3_length: 16; j_call: TRBJ2-7; v_call: TRBV24-1; d_call: .; clone_size: .; cdr3_nt: TGTGCCACCAGTGACCCCGGTGGAGCAAACAGCTACGAGCAGTACTTC; cdr3_aa: CATSDPGGANSYEQYF
cdr3_length: 15; j_call: TRBJ1-2; v_call: TRBV7-2; d_call: TRBD1; clone_size: .; cdr3_nt: TGTGCCAGCAGCACCCGACAGGGGGCGAAAAATGGCTACACCTTC; cdr3_aa: CASSTRQGAKNGYTF
cdr3_length: 13; j_call: TRBJ1-4; v_call: TRBV5-1; d_call: .; clone_size: .; cdr3_nt: TGCGCCAGCAGCTTGGACGGGTCGGGAAAACTGTTTTTT; cdr3_aa: CASSLDGSGKLFF
cdr3_length: 14; j_call: TRBJ2-7; v_call: TRBV5-1; d_call: TRBD1; clone_size: .; cdr3_nt: TGCGCCAGCAGCTCCCCGGACAGGGGCTACGAGCAGTACTTC; cdr3_aa: CASSSPDRGYEQYF
cdr3_length: 13; j_call: TRBJ2-1; v_call: TRBV7-4; d_call: .; clone_size: .; cdr3_nt: TGTGCCAGCAGCCTCTCGACCCACAATGAGCAGTTCTTC; cdr3_aa: CASSLSTHNEQFF
cdr3_length: 13; j_call: TRBJ2-7; v_call: TRBV7-6; d_call: TRBD1; clone_size: .; cdr3_nt: TGTACCTGCAGCAGACTAACAGGGGGCCAGCAGTACTTC; cdr3_aa: CTCSRLTGGQQYF
cdr3_length: 15; j_call: TRBJ1-6; v_call: TRBV9; d_call: .; clone_size: .; cdr3_nt: TGTGCCAGCAGCGCAGGGAACGGGGGTGAGTTGCCCCTCCACTTT; cdr3_aa: CASSAGNGGELPLHF
cdr3_length: 15; j_call: TRBJ2-5; v_call: TRBV20-1; d_call: TRBD2; clone_size: .; cdr3_nt: TGCAGTGCCCGGGGACTAGCGGGATGGGGGGAGACCCAGTACTTC; cdr3_aa: CSARGLAGWGETQYF